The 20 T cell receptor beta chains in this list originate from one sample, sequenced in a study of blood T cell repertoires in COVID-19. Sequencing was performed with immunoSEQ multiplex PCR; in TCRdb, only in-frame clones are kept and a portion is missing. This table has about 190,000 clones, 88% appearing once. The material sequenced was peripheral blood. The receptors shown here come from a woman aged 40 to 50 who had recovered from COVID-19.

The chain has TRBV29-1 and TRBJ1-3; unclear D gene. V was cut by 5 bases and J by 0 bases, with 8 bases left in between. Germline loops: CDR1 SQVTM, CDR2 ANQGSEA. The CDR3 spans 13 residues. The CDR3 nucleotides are TGCAGCGTTCTCGGGAACTCTGGAAACACCATATATTTT. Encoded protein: CSVLGNSGNTIYF.

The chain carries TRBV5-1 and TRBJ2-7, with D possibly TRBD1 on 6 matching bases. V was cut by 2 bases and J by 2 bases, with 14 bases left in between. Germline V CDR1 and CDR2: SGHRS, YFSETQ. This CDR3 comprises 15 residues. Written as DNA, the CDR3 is TGCGCCAGCAGCTTAAACACCGGGACAACCTACGAGCAGTACTTC. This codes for CASSLNTGTTYEQYF.

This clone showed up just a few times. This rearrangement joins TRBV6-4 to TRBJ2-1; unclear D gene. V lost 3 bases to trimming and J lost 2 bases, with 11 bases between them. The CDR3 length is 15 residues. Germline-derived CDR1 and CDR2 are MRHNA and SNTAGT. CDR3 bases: TGTGCCAGCAGTGAAGGAGCGTCACCCTACAATGAGCAGTTCTTC. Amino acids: CASSEGASPYNEQFF.

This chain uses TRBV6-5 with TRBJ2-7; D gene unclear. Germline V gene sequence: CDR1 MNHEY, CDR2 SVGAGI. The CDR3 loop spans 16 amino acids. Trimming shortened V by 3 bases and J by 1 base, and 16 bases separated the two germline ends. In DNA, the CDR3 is TGTGCCAGCAGTTATTCCTCAGGTTCCCCGTCCTACGAGCAGTACTTC. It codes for CASSYSSGSPSYEQYF.

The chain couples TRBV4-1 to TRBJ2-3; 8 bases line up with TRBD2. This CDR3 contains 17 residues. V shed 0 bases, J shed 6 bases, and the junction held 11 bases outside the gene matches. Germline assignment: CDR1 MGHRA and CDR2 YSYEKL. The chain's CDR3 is CASSQEGVRGRTDTQYF. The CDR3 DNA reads TGCGCCAGCAGCCAAGAGGGGGTTCGCGGGAGGACGGATACGCAGTATTTT.

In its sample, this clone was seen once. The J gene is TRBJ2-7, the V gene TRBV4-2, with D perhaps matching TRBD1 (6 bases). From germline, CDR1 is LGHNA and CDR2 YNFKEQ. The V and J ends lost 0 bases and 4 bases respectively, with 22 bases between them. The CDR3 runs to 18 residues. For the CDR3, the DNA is TGTGCCAGCAGCCAAGATCTTCAGGGGCGTTCCGTTTTTTACGAGCAGTACTTC. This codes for CASSQDLQGRSVFYEQYF.

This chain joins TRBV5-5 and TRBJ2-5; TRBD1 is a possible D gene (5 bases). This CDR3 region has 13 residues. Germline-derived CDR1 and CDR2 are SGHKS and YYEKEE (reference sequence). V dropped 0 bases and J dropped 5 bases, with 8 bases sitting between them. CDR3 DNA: TGTGCCAGCAGCTTGGCAGGGCATGAGACCCAGTACTTC. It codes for CASSLAGHETQYF.

Here the CDR3 DNA reads TGTGCCAGTAACCGAAACGGGGGCACTGAAGCTTTCTTT. Its translation: CASNRNGGTEAFF. J is TRBJ1-1 and V is TRBV19; possible D gene TRBD1, 5 bases. CDR3 length: 13 amino acids. Trimming removed 7 bases at V and 4 bases at J, with 13 bases between. Germline lookup yields CDR1 LNHDA and CDR2 SQIVND (reference sequence). The whole variable domain, filled in from reference TRBV19 and TRBJ1-1, reads DGGITQSPKYLFRKEGQNVTLSCEQNLNHDAMYWYRQDPGQGLRLIYYSQIVNDFQKGDIAEGYSVSREKKESFPLTVTSAQKNPTAFYLCASNRNGGTEAFFGQGTRLTVV.

CDR3 DNA: TGTGCCAGCCGACAGGGACTCTACGAGCAGTACTTC. This sequence encodes CASRQGLYEQYF. This chain links TRBV6-5 with TRBJ2-7; a possible D gene is TRBD1 (7 bases). Germline CDR1 and CDR2: MNHEY and SVGAGI. Trimming pared 8 bases from V and 3 bases from J, leaving 11 bases between. The CDR3 consists of 12 residues.

This CDR3 is CASSDGGRNYYGYTF. The CDR3 nucleotides read TGTGCCAGCAGTGACGGGGGGCGAAACTACTATGGCTACACCTTC. The chain joins TRBV25-1 to TRBJ1-2; possible D gene TRBD1, 6 bases. V shed 3 bases and J shed 3 bases, with 14 bases lying between them. This CDR3 has 15 residues. The germline V gene encodes CDR1 MGHDK and CDR2 SYGVNS.

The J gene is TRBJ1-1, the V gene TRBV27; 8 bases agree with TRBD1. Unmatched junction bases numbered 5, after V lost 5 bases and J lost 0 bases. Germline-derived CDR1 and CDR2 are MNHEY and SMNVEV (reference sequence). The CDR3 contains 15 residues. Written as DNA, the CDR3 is TGTGCCAGCAGTCTAGGGACAGGTATGAACACTGAAGCTTTCTTT. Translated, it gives CASSLGTGMNTEAFF.

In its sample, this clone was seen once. The CDR3 loop reads CASSYWGNSNQPQHF. The CDR3 bases are TGTGCCAGCAGTTACTGGGGCAATAGCAATCAGCCCCAGCATTTT. The chain is built from TRBV6-2 or TRBV6-3 and TRBJ1-5; possible D gene TRBD1, 5 bases. Per germline, CDR1 MNHEY and CDR2 SVGEGT. Trimming pared 1 base from V and 0 bases from J, leaving 7 bases between. The CDR3 runs to 15 residues.

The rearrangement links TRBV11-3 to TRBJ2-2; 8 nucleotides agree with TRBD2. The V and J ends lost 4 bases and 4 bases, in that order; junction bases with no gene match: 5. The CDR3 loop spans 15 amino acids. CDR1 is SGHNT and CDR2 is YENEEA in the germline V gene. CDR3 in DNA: TGTGCCAGCAGCTATGGACTAGCAGGCACCGGGGAGCTGTTTTTT. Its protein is CASSYGLAGTGELFF. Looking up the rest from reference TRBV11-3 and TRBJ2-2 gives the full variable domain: EAGVVQSPRYKIIEKKQPVAFWCNPISGHNTLYWYLQNLGQGPELLIRYENEEAVDDSQLPKDRFSAERLKGVDSTLKIQPAELGDSAVYLCASSYGLAGTGELFFGEGSRLTVL.

In DNA form, the CDR3 reads TGTGCCAGCAATCGGGACAGGAACACCGGGGAGCTGTTTTTT. Protein: CASNRDRNTGELFF. This rearrangement joins TRBV2 to TRBJ2-2, with TRBD1 matching 7 bases. J gave up 1 base and V 7 bases, and 3 bases lay outside the gene matches. This CDR3 has 14 residues. The germline CDR1 and CDR2 sequences are SNHLY and FYNNEI. Supplemented by reference TRBV2 and TRBJ2-2, the full variable domain reads EPEVTQTPSHQVTQMGQEVILRCVPISNHLYFYWYRQILGQKVEFLVSFYNNEISEKSEIFDDQFSVERPDGSNFTLKIRSTKLEDSAMYFCASNRDRNTGELFFGEGSRLTVL.

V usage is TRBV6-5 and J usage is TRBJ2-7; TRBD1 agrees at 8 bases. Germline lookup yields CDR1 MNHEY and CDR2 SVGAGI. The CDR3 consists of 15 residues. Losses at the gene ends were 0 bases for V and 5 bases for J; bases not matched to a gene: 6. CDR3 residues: CASSYSDTGGHEQYF. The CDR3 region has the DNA TGTGCCAGCAGTTACTCAGATACAGGGGGACACGAGCAGTACTTC.

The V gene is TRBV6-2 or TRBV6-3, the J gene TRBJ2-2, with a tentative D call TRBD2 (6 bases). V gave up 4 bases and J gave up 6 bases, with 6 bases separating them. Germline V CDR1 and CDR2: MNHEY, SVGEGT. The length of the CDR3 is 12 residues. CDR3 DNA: TGTGCCAGCAGTTCGGGGGCCGGGGAGCTGTTTTTT. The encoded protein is CASSSGAGELFF.

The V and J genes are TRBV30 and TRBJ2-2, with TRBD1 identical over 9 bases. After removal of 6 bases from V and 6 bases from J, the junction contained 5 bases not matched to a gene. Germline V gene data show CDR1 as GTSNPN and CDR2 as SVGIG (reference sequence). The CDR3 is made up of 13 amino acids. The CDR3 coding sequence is TGTGCCTGCGGGACAGGGAGGGCCGGGGAGCTGTTTTTT. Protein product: CACGTGRAGELFF.

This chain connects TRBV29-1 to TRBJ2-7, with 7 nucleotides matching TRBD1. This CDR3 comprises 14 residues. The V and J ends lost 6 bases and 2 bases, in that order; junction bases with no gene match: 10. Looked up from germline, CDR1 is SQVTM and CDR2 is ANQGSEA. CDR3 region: CSVEIPGQTYEQYF. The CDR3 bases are TGCAGCGTCGAAATACCGGGACAGACCTACGAGCAGTACTTC.

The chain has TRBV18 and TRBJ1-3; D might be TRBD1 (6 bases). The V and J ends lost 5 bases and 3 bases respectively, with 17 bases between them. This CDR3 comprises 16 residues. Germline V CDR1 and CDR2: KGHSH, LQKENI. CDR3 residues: CASSSTGLQSGNTIYF. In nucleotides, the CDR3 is TGTGCCAGCTCATCCACAGGGCTCCAGAGTGGAAACACCATATATTTT.

CDR3 residues: CASRDPGDSGANVLTF. CDR3 bases: TGTGCCAGCAGGGACCCGGGAGACTCTGGGGCCAACGTCCTGACTTTC. The rearrangement joins TRBV28 to TRBJ2-6, with TRBD2 as a possible D gene (6 bases). The CDR3 runs to 16 residues. CDR1 and CDR2 from the germline V gene are MDHEN and SYDVKM. The V end was cut by 6 bases, the J end by 0 bases, with 12 bases between.